This paragraph reports one TCR beta chain. Its antigen is currently unknown. These data come from a study of T cell clusters in autoimmune cytopenias. The CDR3 runs to 15 residues. Looked up from germline, CDR1 is SGHNT and CDR2 is YYREEE (reference sequence). TRB was amplified by touch-down multiplex PCR, primer pools A and B combined. TCRdb re-called the multiplex PCR reads, yielding one record per CDR3 amino acid sequence without DNA. The ten most abundant clones cover about 31% of a sample with roughly 7,000 distinct CDR3 sequences. General observations from the study: Comparing secondary cytopenia with chronic lymphocytic leukemia showed no cluster-lack signature, apparently masked by lymphoma repertoire.

Each sample's input was around 270 ng genomic DNA, some 38,000 genome equivalents. The data were also submitted as part of a second study, on T cell repertoires in aging, cancer and after chemotherapy. As reported in that work: Untreated cancer patients had significantly lower blood TCR diversity than age-matched healthy donors.

The sequence was collected from a human donor in good health. The chain has TRBV5-4 and TRBJ2-1; TCRdb's assignment of TRBD1 cannot be checked, as there is no DNA. Sequenced input: peripheral blood. The CDR3 loop is CASSPGQRGYNEQFF.